This record looks at one T cell receptor (beta chain) sequence and its context. The CDR3 totals 14 residues. V was pared by 3 bases and J by 3 bases, with 13 bases between. CDR1 and CDR2 (germline): SGHDT, YYEEEE. Per the original data handling: Scientists estimated how many nucleated cells there were by amplifying reference gene primers. Clones were sequenced by immunoSEQ multiplex PCR, and TCRdb holds only the in-frame ones, with some missing. V, J and clone size were drawn from that table, and D and trimming were deduced from the DNA. The data hold 150,000 to 200,000 clones, with roughly four fifths observed a single time. The source of the sample is a study of blood T cell repertoires in COVID-19. Study-level background: T cells, B-cell-depleted T cells, or PBMCs supplied cDNA or gDNA.

Patients of the Seattle cohort, enrolled during active infection, were followed longitudinally. Sequenced: peripheral blood. This chain links TRBV5-6 with TRBJ2-7; D is ambiguous. The TCR was taken from an elderly woman with COVID-19, enrolled during active disease. CDR3 in DNA: TGTGCCAGCAGCTCTGGAGCCTCGGGCTACGAGCAGTACTTC. It specifies CASSSGASGYEQYF.